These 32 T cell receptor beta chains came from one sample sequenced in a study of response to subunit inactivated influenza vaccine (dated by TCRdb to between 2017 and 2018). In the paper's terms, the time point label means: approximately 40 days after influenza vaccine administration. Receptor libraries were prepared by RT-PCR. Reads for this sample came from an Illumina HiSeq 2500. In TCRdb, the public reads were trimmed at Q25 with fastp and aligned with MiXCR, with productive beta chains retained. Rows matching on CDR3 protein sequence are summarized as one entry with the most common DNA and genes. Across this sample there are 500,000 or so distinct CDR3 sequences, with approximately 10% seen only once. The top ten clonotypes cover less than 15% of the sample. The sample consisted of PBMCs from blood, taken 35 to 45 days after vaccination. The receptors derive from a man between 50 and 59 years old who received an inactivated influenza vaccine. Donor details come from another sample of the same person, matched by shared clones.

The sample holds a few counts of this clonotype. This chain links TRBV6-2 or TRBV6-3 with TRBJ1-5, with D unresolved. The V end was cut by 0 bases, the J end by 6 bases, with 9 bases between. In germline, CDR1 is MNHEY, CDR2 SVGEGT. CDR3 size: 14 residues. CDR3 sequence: CASSYSGSAQPQHF. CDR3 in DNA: TGTGCCAGCAGTTACTCAGGGTCGGCTCAGCCCCAGCATTTT.

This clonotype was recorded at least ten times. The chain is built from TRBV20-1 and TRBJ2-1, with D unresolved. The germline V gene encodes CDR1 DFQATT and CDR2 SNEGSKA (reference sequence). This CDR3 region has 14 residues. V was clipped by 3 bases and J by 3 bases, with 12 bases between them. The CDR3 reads CSARAQTGYNEQFF. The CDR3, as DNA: TGCAGTGCTAGGGCCCAGACCGGCTACAATGAGCAGTTCTTC.

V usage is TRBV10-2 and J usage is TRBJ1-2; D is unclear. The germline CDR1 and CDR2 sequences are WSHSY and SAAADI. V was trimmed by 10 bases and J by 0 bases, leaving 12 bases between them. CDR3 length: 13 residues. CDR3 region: CATQDGANYGYTF. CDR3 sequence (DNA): TGCGCCACCCAGGACGGAGCTAACTATGGCTACACCTTC.

The CDR3 DNA reads TGCGCCAGCAGCCAAGACTCCGGGACATACGGCGGGGAGCTGTTTTTT. This sequence encodes CASSQDSGTYGGELFF. The gene calls are TRBV4-3 and TRBJ2-2; D may be TRBD1 (6 bases). The V end was cut by 0 bases, the J end by 7 bases, with 15 bases between. Germline loops: CDR1 LGHNA, CDR2 YSLEER. This CDR3 has 16 residues.

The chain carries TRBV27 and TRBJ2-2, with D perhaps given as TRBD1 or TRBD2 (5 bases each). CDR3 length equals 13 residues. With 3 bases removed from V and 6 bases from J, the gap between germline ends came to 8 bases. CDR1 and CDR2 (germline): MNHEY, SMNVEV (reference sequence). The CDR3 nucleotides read TGTGCCAGCAGTTTTTGGGGACCCGGGGAGCTGTTTTTT. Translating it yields CASSFWGPGELFF.

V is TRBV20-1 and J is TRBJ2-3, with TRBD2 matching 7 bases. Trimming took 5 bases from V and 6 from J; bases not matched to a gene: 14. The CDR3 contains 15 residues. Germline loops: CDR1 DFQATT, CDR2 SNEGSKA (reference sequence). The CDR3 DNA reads TGCAGTGCTGAAGGACTAGTCGGGAGATCGGATACGCAGTATTTT. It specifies CSAEGLVGRSDTQYF.

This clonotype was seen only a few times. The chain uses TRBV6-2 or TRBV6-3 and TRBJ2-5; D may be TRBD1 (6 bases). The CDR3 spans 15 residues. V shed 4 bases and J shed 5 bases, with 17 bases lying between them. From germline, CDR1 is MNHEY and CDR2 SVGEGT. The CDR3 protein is CASSFTDSKSETQYF. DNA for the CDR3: TGTGCCAGCAGTTTCACGGACAGTAAATCGGAGACCCAGTACTTC.

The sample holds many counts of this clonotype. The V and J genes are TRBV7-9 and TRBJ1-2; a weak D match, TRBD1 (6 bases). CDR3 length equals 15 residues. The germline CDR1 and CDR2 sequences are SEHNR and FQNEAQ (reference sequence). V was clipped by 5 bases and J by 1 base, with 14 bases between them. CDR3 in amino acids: CASSPIRGLNYGYTF. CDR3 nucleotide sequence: TGTGCCAGCAGCCCAATTCGGGGGCTTAACTATGGCTACACCTTC.

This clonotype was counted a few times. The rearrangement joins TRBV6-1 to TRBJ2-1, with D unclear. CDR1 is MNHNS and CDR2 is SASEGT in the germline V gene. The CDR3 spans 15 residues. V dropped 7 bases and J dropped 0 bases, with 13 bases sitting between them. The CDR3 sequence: CASNRQVSSYNEQFF. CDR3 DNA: TGTGCCAGCAACCGGCAGGTGAGCTCCTACAATGAGCAGTTCTTC.

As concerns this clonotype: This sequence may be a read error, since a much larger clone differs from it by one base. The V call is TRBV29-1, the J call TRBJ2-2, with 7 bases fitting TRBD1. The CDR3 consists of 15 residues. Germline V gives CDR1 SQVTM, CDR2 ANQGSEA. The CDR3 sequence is CSVLGQAANTRELFF. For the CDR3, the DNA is TGCAGCGTCCTTGGACAGGCTGCGAACACCAGGGAGCTGTTTTTT.

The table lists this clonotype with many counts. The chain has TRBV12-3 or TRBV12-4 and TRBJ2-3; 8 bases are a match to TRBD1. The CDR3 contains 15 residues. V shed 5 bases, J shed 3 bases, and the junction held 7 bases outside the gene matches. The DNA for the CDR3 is TGTGCCAGCAGTCGCCGGGACAGGAGAACAGATACGCAGTATTTT. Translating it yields CASSRRDRRTDTQYF.

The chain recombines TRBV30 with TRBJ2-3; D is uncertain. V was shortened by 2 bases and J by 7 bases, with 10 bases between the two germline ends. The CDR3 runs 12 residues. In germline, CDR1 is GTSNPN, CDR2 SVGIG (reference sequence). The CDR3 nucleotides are TGTGCCTGGAGTATCACCCCTTATACGCAGTATTTT. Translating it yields CAWSITPYTQYF.

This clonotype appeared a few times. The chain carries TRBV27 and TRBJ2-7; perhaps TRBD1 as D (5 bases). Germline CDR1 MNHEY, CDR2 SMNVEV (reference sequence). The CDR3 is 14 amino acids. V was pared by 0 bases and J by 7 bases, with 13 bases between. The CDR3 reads CASSLSAGMREQYF. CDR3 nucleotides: TGTGCCAGCAGTTTATCCGCAGGGATGAGGGAGCAGTACTTC.

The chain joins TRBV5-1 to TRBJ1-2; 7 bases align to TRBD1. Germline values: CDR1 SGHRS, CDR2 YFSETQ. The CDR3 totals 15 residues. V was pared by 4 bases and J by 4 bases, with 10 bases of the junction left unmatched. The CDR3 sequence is CASSPATGLGYGYTF. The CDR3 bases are TGCGCCAGCAGCCCTGCGACAGGGTTGGGCTATGGCTACACCTTC. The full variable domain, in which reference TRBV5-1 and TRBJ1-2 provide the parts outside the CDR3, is KAGVTQTPRYLIKTRGQQVTLSCSPISGHRSVSWYQQTPGQGLQFLFEYFSETQRNKGNFPGRFSGRQFSNSRSEMNVSTLELGDSALYLCASSPATGLGYGYTFGSGTRLTVV.

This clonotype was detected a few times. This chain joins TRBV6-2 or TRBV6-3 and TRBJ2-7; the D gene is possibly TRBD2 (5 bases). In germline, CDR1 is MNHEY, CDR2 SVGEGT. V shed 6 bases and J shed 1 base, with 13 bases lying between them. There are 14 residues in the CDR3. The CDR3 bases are TGTGCCAGCAGGCGACACGGAGGATCCTACGAGCAGTACTTC. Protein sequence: CASRRHGGSYEQYF.

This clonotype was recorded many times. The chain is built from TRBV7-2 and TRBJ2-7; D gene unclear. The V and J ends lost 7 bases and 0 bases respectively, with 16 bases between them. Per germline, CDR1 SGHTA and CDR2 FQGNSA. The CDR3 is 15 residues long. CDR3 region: CASTRGATSSYEQYF. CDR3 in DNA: TGTGCCAGCACCAGAGGAGCGACAAGCTCCTACGAGCAGTACTTC.

CDR3 DNA: TGTGCCAGCAGTGAAATAAGAGTTACTGAAGCTTTCTTT. Translation: CASSEIRVTEAFF. The V call is TRBV25-1, the J call TRBJ1-1; no firm D call. This CDR3 spans 13 amino acids. Germline V gene lookup returns CDR1 MGHDK and CDR2 SYGVNS. V dropped 2 bases and J dropped 5 bases, with 9 bases sitting between them.

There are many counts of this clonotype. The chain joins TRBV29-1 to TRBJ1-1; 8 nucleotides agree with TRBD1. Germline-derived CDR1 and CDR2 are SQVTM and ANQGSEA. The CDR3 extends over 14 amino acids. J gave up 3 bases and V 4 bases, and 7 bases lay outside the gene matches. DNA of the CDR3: TGCAGCGTTGTGCAGGGGGCGAGGCACACTGAAGCTTTCTTT. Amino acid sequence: CSVVQGARHTEAFF.

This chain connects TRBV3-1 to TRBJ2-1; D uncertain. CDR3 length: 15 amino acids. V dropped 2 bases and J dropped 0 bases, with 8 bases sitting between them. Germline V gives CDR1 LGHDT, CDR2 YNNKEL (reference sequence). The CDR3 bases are TGTGCCAGCAGCCAATACCTGAGCTCCTACAATGAGCAGTTCTTC. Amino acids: CASSQYLSSYNEQFF.

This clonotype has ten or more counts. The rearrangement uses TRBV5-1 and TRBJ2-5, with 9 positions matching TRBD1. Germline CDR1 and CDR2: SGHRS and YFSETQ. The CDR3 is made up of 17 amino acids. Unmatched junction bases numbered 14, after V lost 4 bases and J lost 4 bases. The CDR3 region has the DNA TGCGCCAGCAGCCCAGGGTACAGGGGGCGCCTGTTAGAGACCCAGTACTTC. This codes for CASSPGYRGRLLETQYF.

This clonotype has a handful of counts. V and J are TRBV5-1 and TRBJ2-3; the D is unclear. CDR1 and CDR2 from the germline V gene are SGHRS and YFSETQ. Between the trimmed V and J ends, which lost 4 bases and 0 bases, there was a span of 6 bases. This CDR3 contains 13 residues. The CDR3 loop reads CASSPESTDTQYF. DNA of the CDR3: TGCGCCAGCAGCCCGGAAAGCACAGATACGCAGTATTTT.

In nucleotides, the CDR3 is TGTGCCAGCAGAAGGACTAGCGAAAGCTCCTACGAGCAGTACTTC. Protein sequence: CASRRTSESSYEQYF. The genes are TRBV6-2 or TRBV6-3 and TRBJ2-7; 9 positions agree with TRBD2. The CDR3 covers 15 residues. The germline V gene has CDR1 MNHEY and CDR2 SVGEGT. V was clipped by 6 bases and J by 0 bases; unmatched bases: 6.

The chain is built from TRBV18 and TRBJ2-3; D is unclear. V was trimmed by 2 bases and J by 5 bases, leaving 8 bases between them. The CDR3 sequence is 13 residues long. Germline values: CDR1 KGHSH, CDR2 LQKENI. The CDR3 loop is CASSPGYRDTQYF. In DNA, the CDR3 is TGTGCCAGCTCACCAGGTTATCGAGATACGCAGTATTTT.

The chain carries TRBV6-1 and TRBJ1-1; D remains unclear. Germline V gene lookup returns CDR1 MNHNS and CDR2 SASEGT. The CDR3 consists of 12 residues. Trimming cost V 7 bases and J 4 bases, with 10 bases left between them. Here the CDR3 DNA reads TGTGCCAGCACAGGAGGGAGCACTGAAGCTTTCTTT. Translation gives CASTGGSTEAFF.

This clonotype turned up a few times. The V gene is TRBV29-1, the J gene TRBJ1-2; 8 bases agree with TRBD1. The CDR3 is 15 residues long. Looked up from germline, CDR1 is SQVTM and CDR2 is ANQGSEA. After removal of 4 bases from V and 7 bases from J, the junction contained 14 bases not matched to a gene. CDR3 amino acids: CSVGGLTGVPFGYTF. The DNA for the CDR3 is TGCAGCGTTGGGGGGCTGACAGGGGTCCCCTTTGGCTACACCTTC.

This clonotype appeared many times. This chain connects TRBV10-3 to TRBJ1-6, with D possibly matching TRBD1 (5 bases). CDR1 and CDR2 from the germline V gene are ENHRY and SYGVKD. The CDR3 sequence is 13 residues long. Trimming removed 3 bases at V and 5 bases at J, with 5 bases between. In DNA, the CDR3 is TGTGCCATCAGTGAACAGGATAATTCACCCCTCCACTTT. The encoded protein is CAISEQDNSPLHF.

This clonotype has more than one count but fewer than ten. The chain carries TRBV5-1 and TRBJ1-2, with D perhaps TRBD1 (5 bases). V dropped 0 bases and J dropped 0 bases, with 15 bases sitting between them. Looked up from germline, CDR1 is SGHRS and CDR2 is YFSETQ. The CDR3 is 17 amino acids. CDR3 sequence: CASSLGGTPRPNYGYTF. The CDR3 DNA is TGCGCCAGCAGCTTGGGAGGGACCCCCCGACCTAACTATGGCTACACCTTC.

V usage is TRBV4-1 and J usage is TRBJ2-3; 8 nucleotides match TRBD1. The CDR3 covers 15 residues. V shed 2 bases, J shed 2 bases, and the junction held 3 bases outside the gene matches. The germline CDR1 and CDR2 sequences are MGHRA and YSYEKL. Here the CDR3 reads CASSQQTGVTDTQYF. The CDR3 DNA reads TGCGCCAGCAGCCAACAGACAGGGGTCACAGATACGCAGTATTTT.

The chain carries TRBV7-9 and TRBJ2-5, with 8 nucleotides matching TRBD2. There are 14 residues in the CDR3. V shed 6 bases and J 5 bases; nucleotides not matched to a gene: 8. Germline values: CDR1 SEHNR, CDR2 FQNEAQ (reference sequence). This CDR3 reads CASSARLARETQYF. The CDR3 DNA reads TGTGCCAGCAGTGCGAGACTAGCGCGGGAGACCCAGTACTTC.

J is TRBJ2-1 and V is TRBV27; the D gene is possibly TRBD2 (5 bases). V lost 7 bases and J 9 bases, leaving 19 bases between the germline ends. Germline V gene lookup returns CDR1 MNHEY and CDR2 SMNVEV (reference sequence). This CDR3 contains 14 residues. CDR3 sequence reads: CASTTGSGNGEQFF. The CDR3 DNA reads TGTGCCAGCACTACGGGGAGTGGAAACGGTGAGCAGTTCTTC.

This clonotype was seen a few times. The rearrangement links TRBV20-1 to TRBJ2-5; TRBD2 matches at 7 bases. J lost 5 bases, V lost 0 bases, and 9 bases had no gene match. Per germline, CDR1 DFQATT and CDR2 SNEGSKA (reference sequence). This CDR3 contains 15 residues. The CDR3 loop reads CSARDGKRGWETQYF. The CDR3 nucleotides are TGCAGTGCTAGAGATGGCAAGCGGGGTTGGGAGACCCAGTACTTC.

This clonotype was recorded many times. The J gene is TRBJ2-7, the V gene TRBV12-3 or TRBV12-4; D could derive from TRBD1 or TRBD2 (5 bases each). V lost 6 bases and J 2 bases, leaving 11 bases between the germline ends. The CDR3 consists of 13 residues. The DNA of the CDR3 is TGTGCCAGCAGGACCGGGGCGACCTACGAGCAGTACTTC. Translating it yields CASRTGATYEQYF.